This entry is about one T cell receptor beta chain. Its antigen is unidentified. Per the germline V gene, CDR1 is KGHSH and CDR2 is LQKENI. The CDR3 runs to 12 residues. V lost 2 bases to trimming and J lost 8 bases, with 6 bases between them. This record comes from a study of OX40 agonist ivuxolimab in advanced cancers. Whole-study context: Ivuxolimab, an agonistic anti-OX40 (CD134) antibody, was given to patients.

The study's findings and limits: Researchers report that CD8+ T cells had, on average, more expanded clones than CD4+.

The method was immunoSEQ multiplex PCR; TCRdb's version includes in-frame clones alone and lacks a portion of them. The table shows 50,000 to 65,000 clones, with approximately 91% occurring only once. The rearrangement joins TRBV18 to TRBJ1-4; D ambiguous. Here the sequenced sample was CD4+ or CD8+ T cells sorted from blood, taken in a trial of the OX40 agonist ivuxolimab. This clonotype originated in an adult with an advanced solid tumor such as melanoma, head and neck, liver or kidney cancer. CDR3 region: CASSPSREKLFF. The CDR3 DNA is TGTGCCAGCTCACCATCTAGGGAAAAACTGTTTTTT.